The 18 T cell receptor beta chains below all came from one sample that was sequenced in a study of blood T cells in healthy people across ages. PCR was performed a second time for roughly 6 to 12 cycles using a sample-barcoded 5' primer and a J-beta primer mix. TCRdb recomputed calls from the 5' RACE reads with MiXCR, one row per CDR3 protein. The sample lists approximately 2,000,000 distinct CDR3 sequences; around 42% were seen once. Sequenced input: blood. These receptors came from a human donor in good health.

The gene calls are TRBV18 and TRBJ2-5; D gene uncertain. Per the germline V gene, CDR1 is KGHSH and CDR2 is LQKENI. The CDR3 has 15 residues. V shed 2 bases and J shed 1 base, with 11 bases lying between them. The CDR3 bases are TGTGCCAGCTCACCAATCGCTGCGGCCCAAGAGACCCAGTACTTC. This gives the protein CASSPIAAAQETQYF.

This clonotype has at least ten counts. The chain carries TRBV4-3 and TRBJ2-6; no clear D. The CDR3 length is 16 residues. The germline V gene encodes CDR1 LGHNA and CDR2 YSLEER. V shed 0 bases and J shed 1 base, with 7 bases lying between them. CDR3: CASSQDVGSGANVLTF. In DNA, the CDR3 is TGCGCCAGCAGCCAAGATGTGGGATCTGGGGCCAACGTCCTGACTTTC.

The chain uses TRBV29-1 and TRBJ1-2; TRBD1 is a possible D gene (6 bases). The CDR3 is 12 amino acids. V was cut by 2 bases and J by 6 bases, with 10 bases left in between. In germline, CDR1 is SQVTM, CDR2 ANQGSEA. The CDR3 protein is CSVESGENGYTF. CDR3 bases: TGCAGCGTTGAATCAGGGGAAAATGGCTACACCTTC.

The genes are TRBV15 and TRBJ2-3; D gene unclear. The CDR3 loop spans 13 amino acids. Trimming took 5 bases from V and 5 from J, leaving 11 bases between them. Germline loops: CDR1 LNHNV, CDR2 YYDKDF (reference sequence). CDR3 protein: CATSRLMRDTQYF. The CDR3 DNA reads as TGTGCCACCAGCCGGCTAATGAGAGATACGCAGTATTTT. The full variable domain, its missing parts supplied by reference TRBV15 and TRBJ2-3, is DAMVIQNPRYQVTQFGKPVTLSCSQTLNHNVMYWYQQKSSQAPKLLFHYYDKDFNNEADTPDNFQSRRPNTSFCFLDIRSPGLGDTAMYLCATSRLMRDTQYFGPGTRLTVL.

This clonotype was observed a handful of times. The chain couples TRBV12-3 or TRBV12-4 to TRBJ1-2; no clear D gene. Trimming left V 6 bases short and J 4 bases short, with 21 bases between. CDR3 length: 16 residues. The CDR3 sequence is CASSKRRLKDLYGYTF. DNA for the CDR3: TGTGCCAGCAGCAAACGTCGACTGAAAGACCTCTATGGCTACACCTTC.

This chain uses TRBV7-2 with TRBJ2-1; D unclear. V lost 2 bases and J lost 10, with 15 bases in between. The CDR3 runs to 14 residues. CDR1 SGHTA and CDR2 FQGNSA come from the germline V gene. CDR3 nucleotides: TGTGCCAGCAGCTTATCTCGTAGTCGACAAGAGCAGTTCTTC. Its translation is CASSLSRSRQEQFF. Full variable domain (rest looked up from reference TRBV7-2 and TRBJ2-1): GAGVSQSPSNKVTEKGKDVELRCDPISGHTALYWYRQSLGQGLEFLIYFQGNSAPDKSGLPSDRFSAERTGGSVSTLTIQRTQQEDSAVYLCASSLSRSRQEQFFGPGTRLTVL.

This clonotype was recorded at least ten times. A junction boundary mismatches the germline segment, possibly from a read error. The chain recombines TRBV6-4 with TRBJ1-1, with 9 bases lining up with TRBD1. Germline CDR1 is MRHNA and CDR2 is SNTAGT. The CDR3 is 13 residues long. This chain's CDR3 is CASSDRGDTEAFF. As DNA, the CDR3 is TGCGCCAGCAGTGACAGGGGGGACACTGAAGCTTTCTTT.

The chain couples TRBV7-8 to TRBJ2-1; 11 nucleotides agree with TRBD2. This CDR3 region has 18 residues. Germline CDR1 reads SGHVS; CDR2 reads FQNEAQ. Trimming cost V 3 bases and J 7 bases; bases outside gene matches: 14. This CDR3 reads CASSLAGTSGFRGNEQFF. The CDR3 nucleotides are TGTGCCAGCAGCTTGGCCGGGACTAGCGGCTTCCGGGGTAATGAGCAGTTCTTC.

The rearrangement joins TRBV2 to TRBJ2-3; the match to TRBD2 covers 12 bases. The CDR3 is 20 amino acids. Germline CDR1 SNHLY, CDR2 FYNNEI. V dropped 3 bases and J dropped 6; count of bases not matched to a gene: 19. CDR3 DNA: TGTGCCAGCAGTGATAGAGTTAGGCCTCTAGCGGGGGGGTTACACGATACGCAGTATTTT. It specifies CASSDRVRPLAGGLHDTQYF.

Concerning this clonotype: Germline is not matched at one junction end, which may reflect a read error. The chain carries TRBV6-6 and TRBJ2-7, with TRBD2 matching over 7 bases. CDR3 length equals 13 residues. The germline V gene encodes CDR1 MNHNY and CDR2 SVGAGI (reference sequence). The CDR3 coding sequence is TGCGCCAGCAACCCTTCGGGGGGCTACGAGCAGTACTTC. This codes for CASNPSGGYEQYF.

This clonotype has only a few counts. V usage is TRBV28 and J usage is TRBJ2-5, with 8 bases fitting TRBD1. V was pared by 2 bases and J by 6 bases, with 5 bases of the junction left unmatched. The CDR3 consists of 14 residues. Germline CDR1 reads MDHEN; CDR2 reads SYDVKM. CDR3 bases: TGTGCCAGCAGTTTAGGACAGGGTGGGAAGACCCAGTACTTC. Translation gives CASSLGQGGKTQYF.

The CDR3 loop reads CASSPRLTGGHADTQYF. Here the CDR3 DNA reads TGTGCCAGCAGCCCCCGCCTTACAGGGGGCCACGCTGATACGCAGTATTTT. The V and J genes are TRBV7-9 and TRBJ2-3; TRBD1 matches at 9 bases. Germline V gene sequence: CDR1 SEHNR, CDR2 FQNEAQ (reference sequence). Germline trimming cut 5 bases from V and 6 bases from J; bases unmatched to any gene: 15. This CDR3 is built from 17 residues.

The rearrangement links TRBV7-9 to TRBJ2-7; D remains unclear. Trimming took off 5 bases at V and 0 bases at J, with 14 bases between the two ends. CDR1 is SEHNR, CDR2 FQNEAQ, per germline (reference sequence). The CDR3 has 15 residues. CDR3 sequence (DNA): TGTGCCAGCAGCATAGGGCGAAGCAGCTCCTACGAGCAGTACTTC. Encoded protein: CASSIGRSSSYEQYF.

This clonotype was found a few times. The chain employs TRBV5-1 and TRBJ1-1; D may be TRBD1 (6 bases). Germline loops: CDR1 SGHRS, CDR2 YFSETQ. The CDR3 loop spans 15 amino acids. With 0 bases removed from V and 4 bases from J, the gap between germline ends came to 13 bases. The CDR3 DNA reads as TGCGCCAGCAGCTTGGGGAGGGGGGGTGCCACTGAAGCTTTCTTT. This gives the protein CASSLGRGGATEAFF.

This clonotype was seen more than once but under ten times. This rearrangement joins TRBV5-1 to TRBJ2-3; 8 bases agree with TRBD1. The CDR3 spans 15 residues. J lost 1 base, V lost 5 bases, and 6 bases had no gene match. CDR1 SGHRS and CDR2 YFSETQ come from the germline V gene. Here the CDR3 reads CASSSQGVGTDTQYF. CDR3 sequence (DNA): TGCGCCAGCAGTTCACAGGGGGTTGGCACAGATACGCAGTATTTT.

The V gene is TRBV20-1, the J gene TRBJ2-2; no clear D gene. Germline-derived CDR1 and CDR2 are DFQATT and SNEGSKA (reference sequence). Trimming removed 1 base at V and 6 bases at J, with 9 bases between. This CDR3 has 13 residues. For the CDR3, the DNA is TGCAGTGCTAGAGTTCCCGCCGCCGGGGAGCTGTTTTTT. It specifies CSARVPAAGELFF.

The chain links TRBV5-1 to TRBJ2-3; D ambiguous. The V and J ends lost 0 bases and 3 bases respectively, with 11 bases between them. CDR1 is SGHRS, CDR2 YFSETQ, per germline. The CDR3 has 15 residues. The CDR3 DNA sequence: TGCGCCAGCAGCTTGGACTGGAGCTTAACAGATACGCAGTATTTT. Its translation: CASSLDWSLTDTQYF.

The gene calls are TRBV28 and TRBJ1-1, with D tentatively TRBD1 (5 bases). The CDR3 contains 16 residues. Trimming pared 3 bases from V and 1 base from J, leaving 15 bases between. Germline V gene sequence: CDR1 MDHEN, CDR2 SYDVKM. This CDR3 reads CASSFGGLRWNTEAFF. CDR3 nucleotides: TGTGCCAGCAGTTTCGGGGGACTCAGGTGGAACACTGAAGCTTTCTTT.